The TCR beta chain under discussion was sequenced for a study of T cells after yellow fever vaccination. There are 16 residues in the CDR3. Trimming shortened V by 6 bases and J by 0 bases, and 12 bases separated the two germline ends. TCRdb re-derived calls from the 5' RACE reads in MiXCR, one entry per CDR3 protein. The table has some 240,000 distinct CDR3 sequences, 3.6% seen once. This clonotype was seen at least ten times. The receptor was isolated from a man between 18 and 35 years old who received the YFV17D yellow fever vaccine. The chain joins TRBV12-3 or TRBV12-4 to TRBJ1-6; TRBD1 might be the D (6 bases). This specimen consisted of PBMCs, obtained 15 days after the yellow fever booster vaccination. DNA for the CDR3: TGTGCCAGCAGGGGGGGCGGTCACTCCTATAATTCACCCCTCCACTTT. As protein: CASRGGGHSYNSPLHF.